This TCR beta chain came from a study of blood T cell repertoires in COVID-19. Background on the study: Samples of COVID-19 (acute and convalescent) were obtained from the United States, Italy and Spain.

The CDR3 is 14 amino acids. Unmatched junction bases numbered 5, after V lost 5 bases and J lost 2 bases. Germline lookup yields CDR1 SNHLY and CDR2 FYNNEI. Original data processing: Amplification from reference gene primers served as the basis for estimated nucleated cell counts. The repertoire was sequenced with immunoSEQ multiplex PCR; TCRdb's copy has only in-frame clones and lacks some. D and trimming were read from the DNA, whereas the V and J calls and clone size are those reported in that table. The sample includes around 60,000 clones, around 77% seen only once; the top ten take roughly a fifth.

This TCR was recovered from an elderly man with active or convalescent COVID-19. Sequencing input: peripheral blood. This chain joins TRBV2 and TRBJ2-5, with 7 bases aligning to TRBD1. As DNA, the CDR3 is TGTGCCAGCAGTAGGGACAGTTCGCAAGAGACCCAGTACTTC. It specifies CASSRDSSQETQYF. Supplemented by reference TRBV2 and TRBJ2-5, the full variable domain reads EPEVTQTPSHQVTQMGQEVILRCVPISNHLYFYWYRQILGQKVEFLVSFYNNEISEKSEIFDDQFSVERPDGSNFTLKIRSTKLEDSAMYFCASSRDSSQETQYFGPGTRLLVL.